The sequence of this TCR beta chain was determined in a study of blood T cells in healthy people across ages. General study points: Naive CD4+ cell counts and diversity both ran higher in long-lived than in aged donors.

Next came a second PCR, run for about 6 to 12 cycles, which used a sample-barcoded 5' primer along with a J-beta primer mix. TCRdb called the 5' RACE reads again in MiXCR, with one record for every CDR3 protein. The sample consists of approximately 1,100,000 distinct CDR3 sequences, more than 35% of them appearing once. Comments on this clonotype: Its antigen is as yet unknown.

Germline values: CDR1 ENHRY, CDR2 SYGVKD. The V segment lost 4 bases and the J segment 3 bases; nucleotides outside the gene matches: 11. The CDR3 consists of 16 residues. This sequence was found in a woman aged 55-75 years in good health. The sample consisted of blood. V and J are TRBV10-3 and TRBJ1-2, with 7 bases matching TRBD1. The CDR3 loop is CAISVRPGGPDYGYTF. CDR3 nucleotide sequence: TGTGCCATCAGTGTGCGACCAGGGGGGCCAGACTATGGCTACACCTTC.